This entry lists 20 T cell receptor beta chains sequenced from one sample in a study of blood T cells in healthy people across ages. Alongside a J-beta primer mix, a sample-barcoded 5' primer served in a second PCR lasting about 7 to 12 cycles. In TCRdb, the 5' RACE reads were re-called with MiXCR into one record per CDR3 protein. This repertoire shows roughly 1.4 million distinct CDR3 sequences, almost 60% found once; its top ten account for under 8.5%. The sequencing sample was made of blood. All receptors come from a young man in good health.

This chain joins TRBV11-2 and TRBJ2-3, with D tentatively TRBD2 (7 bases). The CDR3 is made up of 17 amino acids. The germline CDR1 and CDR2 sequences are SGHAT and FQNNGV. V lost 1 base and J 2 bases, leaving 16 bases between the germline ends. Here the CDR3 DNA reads TGTGCCAGCAGCTTAGCGCCGGCGGGGGCTTTCACAGATACGCAGTATTTT. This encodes CASSLAPAGAFTDTQYF.

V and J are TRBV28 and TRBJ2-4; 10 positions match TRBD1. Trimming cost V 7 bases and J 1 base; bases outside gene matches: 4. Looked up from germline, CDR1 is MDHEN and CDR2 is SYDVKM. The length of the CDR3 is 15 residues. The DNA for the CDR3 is TGTGCCAGCAACCCGGGACAGGGGGCCAAAAACATTCAGTACTTC. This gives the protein CASNPGQGAKNIQYF.

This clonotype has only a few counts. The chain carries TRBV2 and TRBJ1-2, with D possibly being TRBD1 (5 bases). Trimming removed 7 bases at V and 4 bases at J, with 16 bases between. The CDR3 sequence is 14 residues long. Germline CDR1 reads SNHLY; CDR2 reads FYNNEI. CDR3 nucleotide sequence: TGTGCCAGCACGGTCGGCAGGGTGAGCTATGGCTACACCTTC. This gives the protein CASTVGRVSYGYTF.

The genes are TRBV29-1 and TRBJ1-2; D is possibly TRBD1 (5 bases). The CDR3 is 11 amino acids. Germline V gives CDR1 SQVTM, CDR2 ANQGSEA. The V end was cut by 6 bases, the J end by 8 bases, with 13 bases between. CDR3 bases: TGCAGCGTCGAAAGGGGTAAAGGCTACACCTTC. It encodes CSVERGKGYTF.

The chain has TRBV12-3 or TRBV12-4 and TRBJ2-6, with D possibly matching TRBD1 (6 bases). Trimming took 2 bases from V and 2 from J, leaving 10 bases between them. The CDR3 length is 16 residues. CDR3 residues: CASSLRQGTGANVLTF. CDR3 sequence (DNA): TGTGCCAGCAGTTTACGCCAGGGGACTGGGGCCAACGTCCTGACTTTC.

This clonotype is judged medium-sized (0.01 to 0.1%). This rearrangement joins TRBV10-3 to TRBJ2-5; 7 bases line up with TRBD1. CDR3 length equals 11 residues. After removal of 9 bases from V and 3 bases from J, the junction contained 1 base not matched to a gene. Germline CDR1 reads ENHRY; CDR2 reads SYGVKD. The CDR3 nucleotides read TGTGCCATGGGACAGAAAGAGACCCAGTACTTC. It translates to CAMGQKETQYF.

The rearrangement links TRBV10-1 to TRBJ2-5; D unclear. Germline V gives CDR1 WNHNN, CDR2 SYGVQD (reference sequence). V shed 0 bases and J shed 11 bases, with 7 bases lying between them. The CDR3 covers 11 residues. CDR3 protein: CASSESSKQYF. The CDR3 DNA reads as TGCGCCAGCAGTGAGTCGTCGAAGCAGTACTTC.

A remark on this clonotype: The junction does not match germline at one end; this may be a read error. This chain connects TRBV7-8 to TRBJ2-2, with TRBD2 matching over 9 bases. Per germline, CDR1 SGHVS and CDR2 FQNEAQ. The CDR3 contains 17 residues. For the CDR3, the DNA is TGTGCCAGCAGCTTAGAGTATAGCGGGGGTTTCACCGGGGAACTGTTTTTT. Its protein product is CASSLEYSGGFTGELFF.

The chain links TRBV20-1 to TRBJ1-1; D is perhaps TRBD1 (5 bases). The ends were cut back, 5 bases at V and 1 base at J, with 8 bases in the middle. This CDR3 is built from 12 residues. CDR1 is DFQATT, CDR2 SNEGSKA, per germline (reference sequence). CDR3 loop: CSAPTGNTEAFF. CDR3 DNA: TGCAGTGCTCCTACAGGGAACACTGAAGCTTTCTTT.

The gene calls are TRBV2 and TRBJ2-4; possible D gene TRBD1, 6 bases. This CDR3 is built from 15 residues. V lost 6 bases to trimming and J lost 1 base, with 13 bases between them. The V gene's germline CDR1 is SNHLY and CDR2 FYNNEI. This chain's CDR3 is CASREQGLAKNIQYF. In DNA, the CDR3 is TGTGCCAGCAGGGAACAGGGATTGGCCAAAAACATTCAGTACTTC.

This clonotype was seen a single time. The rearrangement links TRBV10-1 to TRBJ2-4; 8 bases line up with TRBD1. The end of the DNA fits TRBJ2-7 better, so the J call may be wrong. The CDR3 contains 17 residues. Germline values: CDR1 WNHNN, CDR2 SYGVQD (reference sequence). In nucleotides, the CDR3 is TGCGCCAGCAGTGAGTTTAGTTTCGGGACAGGTGACTACGAGCAGTACTTC. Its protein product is CASSEFSFGTGDYEQYF.

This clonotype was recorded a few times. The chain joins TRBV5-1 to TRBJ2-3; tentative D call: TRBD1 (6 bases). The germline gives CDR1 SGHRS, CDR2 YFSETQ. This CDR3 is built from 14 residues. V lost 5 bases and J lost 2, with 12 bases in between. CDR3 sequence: CASSPGQPTDTQYF. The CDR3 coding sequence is TGCGCCAGCAGTCCCGGACAGCCCACAGATACGCAGTATTTT.

The CDR3 sequence: CATSDPGQGKETQYF. CDR3 nucleotide sequence: TGTGCCACCAGTGACCCCGGACAGGGGAAAGAGACCCAGTACTTC. This chain joins TRBV24-1 and TRBJ2-5; 9 positions match TRBD1. CDR3 size: 15 residues. Trimming removed 4 bases from V and 3 bases from J; junction bases left unmatched: 5. Germline lookup yields CDR1 KGHDR and CDR2 SFDVKD.

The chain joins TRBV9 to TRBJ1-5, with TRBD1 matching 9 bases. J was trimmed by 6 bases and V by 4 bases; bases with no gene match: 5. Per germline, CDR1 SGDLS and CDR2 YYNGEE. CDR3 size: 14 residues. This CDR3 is CASSRTGAGQPQHF. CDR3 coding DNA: TGTGCCAGCAGCCGGACAGGGGCAGGTCAGCCCCAGCATTTT.

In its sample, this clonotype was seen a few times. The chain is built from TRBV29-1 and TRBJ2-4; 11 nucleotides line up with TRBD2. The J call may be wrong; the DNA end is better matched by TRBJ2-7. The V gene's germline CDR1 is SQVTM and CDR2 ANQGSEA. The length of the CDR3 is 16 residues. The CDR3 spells CSVEDRGLAAPYEQYF. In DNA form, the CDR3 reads TGCAGCGTTGAAGACCGGGGACTAGCGGCACCCTACGAGCAGTACTTC.

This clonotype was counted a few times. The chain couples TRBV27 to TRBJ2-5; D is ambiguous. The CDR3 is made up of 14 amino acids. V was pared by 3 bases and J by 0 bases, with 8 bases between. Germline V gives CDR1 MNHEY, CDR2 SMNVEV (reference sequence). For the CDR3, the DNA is TGTGCCAGCAGTTTCTTGAGTAACCAAGAGACCCAGTACTTC. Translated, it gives CASSFLSNQETQYF.

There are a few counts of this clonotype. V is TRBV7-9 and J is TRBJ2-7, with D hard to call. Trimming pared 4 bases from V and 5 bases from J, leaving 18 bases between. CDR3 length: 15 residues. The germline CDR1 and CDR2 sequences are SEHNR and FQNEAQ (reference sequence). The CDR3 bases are TGTGCCAGCAGCTCCCCCAAGCTGCTTCCCCACGAGCAGTACTTC. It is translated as CASSSPKLLPHEQYF.

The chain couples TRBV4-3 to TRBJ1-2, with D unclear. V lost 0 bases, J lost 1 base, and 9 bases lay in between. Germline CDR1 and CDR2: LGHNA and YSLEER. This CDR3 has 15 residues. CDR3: CASSQEPGVNYGYTF. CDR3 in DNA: TGCGCCAGCAGCCAAGAGCCCGGAGTTAACTATGGCTACACCTTC.

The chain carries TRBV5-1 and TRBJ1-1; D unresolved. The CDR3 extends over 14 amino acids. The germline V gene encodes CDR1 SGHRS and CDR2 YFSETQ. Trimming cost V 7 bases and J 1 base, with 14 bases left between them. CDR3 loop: CASHRDNSNTEAFF. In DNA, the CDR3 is TGCGCCAGCCACCGAGACAATTCGAACACTGAAGCTTTCTTT.

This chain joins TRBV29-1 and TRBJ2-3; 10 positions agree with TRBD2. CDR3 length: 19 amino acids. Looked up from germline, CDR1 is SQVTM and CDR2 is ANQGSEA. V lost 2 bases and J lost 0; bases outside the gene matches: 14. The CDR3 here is CSVEPYRLAGDTSTDTQYF. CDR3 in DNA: TGCAGCGTTGAACCCTACCGTCTAGCGGGAGACACTAGCACAGATACGCAGTATTTT.